This is a list of T cell receptor beta chains from one sample in a study of CD8+ T cells in alopecia areata. TCRdb keeps only in-frame clones here, not all; method: immunoSEQ multiplex PCR. The table includes 200,000 to 250,000 clones, roughly 64% detected once. The sequenced sample was CD4+ T cells sorted from blood, obtained at week 4, from a patient treated with tofacitinib. The origin of the receptors is a human donor with alopecia areata. Both conserved end residues are part of each CDR3. The D gene is left open where the match is weak. Clone size is not always given. Where it is, it says once, few, many or a class for expanded clones.

J gene: TRBJ1-5; clone size: .; D gene: TRBD1; V gene: TRBV18; CDR3 DNA: TGTGCCAGCTCACCCTGGGAGGACAGGGTTCAGCCCCAGCATTTT; CDR3 protein: CASSPWEDRVQPQHF
J gene: TRBJ1-5; clone size: few; D gene: .; V gene: TRBV29-1; CDR3 DNA: TGCAGCGTTGAGACAGAACCCAATCAGCCCCAGCATTTT; CDR3 protein: CSVETEPNQPQHF
J gene: TRBJ1-6; clone size: .; D gene: .; V gene: TRBV7-2; CDR3 DNA: TGTGCCAGCAGCTTAGCGCAAACCGGGGGGAATAATTCACCCCTCCACTTT; CDR3 protein: CASSLAQTGGNNSPLHF
J gene: TRBJ2-7; clone size: .; D gene: TRBD2; V gene: TRBV30; CDR3 DNA: TGTGCCTGGAGTCGGGGGGTCTACGAGCAGTACTTC; CDR3 protein: CAWSRGVYEQYF
J gene: TRBJ1-6; clone size: few; D gene: TRBD1; V gene: TRBV4-1; CDR3 DNA: TGCGCCAGCAGCCGGGGACAGGGGAATTCACCCCTCCACTTT; CDR3 protein: CASSRGQGNSPLHF
J gene: TRBJ2-2; clone size: .; D gene: .; V gene: TRBV5-1; CDR3 DNA: TGCGCCAGCAGCCTCCCCGGTGGCTCGGGGGAGCTGTTTTTT; CDR3 protein: CASSLPGGSGELFF
J gene: TRBJ1-3; clone size: .; D gene: .; V gene: TRBV7-3; CDR3 DNA: TGTGCCAGCAGCTTAGACAGGCGCTCTGGAAACACCATATATTTT; CDR3 protein: CASSLDRRSGNTIYF
J gene: TRBJ1-5; clone size: .; D gene: TRBD1; V gene: TRBV29-1; CDR3 DNA: TGCAGCGTAGGGACAGGGGGCAATCAGCCCCAGCATTTT; CDR3 protein: CSVGTGGNQPQHF
J gene: TRBJ2-3; clone size: .; D gene: TRBD1; V gene: TRBV5-1; CDR3 DNA: TGCGCCAGCAGCTCACAGGGGCCCCCAGATACGCAGTATTTT; CDR3 protein: CASSSQGPPDTQYF
J gene: TRBJ1-1; clone size: .; D gene: .; V gene: TRBV6-5; CDR3 DNA: TGTGCCAGCAGCAGTTACCTGAACACTGAAGCTTTCTTT; CDR3 protein: CASSSYLNTEAFF
J gene: TRBJ2-7; clone size: once; D gene: .; V gene: TRBV27; CDR3 DNA: TGTGCCAGCAGTTTAGGAGACAGGTTCCACGAGCAGTACTTC; CDR3 protein: CASSLGDRFHEQYF
J gene: TRBJ1-1; clone size: once; D gene: .; V gene: TRBV27; CDR3 DNA: TGTGCCAGCAGTTCTCCCCGTCTGAACACTGAAGCTTTCTTT; CDR3 protein: CASSSPRLNTEAFF
J gene: TRBJ1-1; clone size: once; D gene: .; V gene: TRBV30; CDR3 DNA: TGTGCCTGGAGTGTACGCGGCCGAGCAACTGAAGCTTTCTTT; CDR3 protein: CAWSVRGRATEAFF
J gene: TRBJ1-4; clone size: once; D gene: .; V gene: TRBV9; CDR3 DNA: TGTGCCAGCAGCGTAGGAGAGTCGGAAAAACTGTTTTTT; CDR3 protein: CASSVGESEKLFF
J gene: TRBJ2-3; clone size: few; D gene: .; V gene: TRBV30; CDR3 DNA: TGTGCCTGGAGTGGGGACACGAGCACAGATACGCAGTATTTT; CDR3 protein: CAWSGDTSTDTQYF
J gene: TRBJ1-6; clone size: .; D gene: TRBD1; V gene: TRBV4-2; CDR3 DNA: TGTGCCAGCAGCCAATCGGACAGGAATTCACCCCTCCACTTT; CDR3 protein: CASSQSDRNSPLHF
J gene: TRBJ2-1; clone size: .; D gene: .; V gene: TRBV9; CDR3 DNA: TGTGCCAGCAGCGTACGCGGGGAGATCTACAATGAGCAGTTCTTC; CDR3 protein: CASSVRGEIYNEQFF
J gene: TRBJ2-5; clone size: .; D gene: TRBD2; V gene: TRBV11-2; CDR3 DNA: TGTGCCAGCAGCGAAGGACTAGCGGGGGAGACCCAGTACTTC; CDR3 protein: CASSEGLAGETQYF
J gene: TRBJ1-6; clone size: few; D gene: .; V gene: TRBV23-1; CDR3 DNA: TGCGCCAGCAGTTCGGACAGCTTCTCAAATTCACCCCTCCACTTT; CDR3 protein: CASSSDSFSNSPLHF
J gene: TRBJ2-5; clone size: .; D gene: .; V gene: TRBV7-8; CDR3 DNA: TGTGCCAGCAGCTTAGTGTTAACACCGGGGAGCGAGACCCAGTACTTC; CDR3 protein: CASSLVLTPGSETQYF
J gene: TRBJ1-6; clone size: .; D gene: .; V gene: TRBV23-1; CDR3 DNA: TGCGCCAGCAGTCAATCAGGGGCACAGGGCAGTAATTCACCCCTCCACTTT; CDR3 protein: CASSQSGAQGSNSPLHF
J gene: TRBJ1-2; clone size: .; D gene: .; V gene: TRBV29-1; CDR3 DNA: TGCAGCGTTCTAGAGGGCGGCGGCTACACCTTC; CDR3 protein: CSVLEGGGYTF
J gene: TRBJ2-1; clone size: .; D gene: TRBD2; V gene: TRBV2; CDR3 DNA: TGTGCCAGCACCCGGGGGGTGGTAGCGGCCCTCAATGAGCAGTTCTTC; CDR3 protein: CASTRGVVAALNEQFF
J gene: TRBJ1-4; clone size: few; D gene: .; V gene: TRBV7-9; CDR3 DNA: TGTGCCAGCAGCTTAACTGGGGGGAGTGAAAAACTGTTTTTT; CDR3 protein: CASSLTGGSEKLFF
J gene: TRBJ2-6; clone size: .; D gene: .; V gene: TRBV2; CDR3 DNA: TGTGCCAGCAGTGGACGGTACCTGGGGGCCAACGTCCTGACTTTC; CDR3 protein: CASSGRYLGANVLTF
J gene: TRBJ2-7; clone size: few; D gene: .; V gene: TRBV10-3; CDR3 DNA: TGTGCCACGACTGATGCCGCGGGGCAGCTCAAAGGGAGGGAGCAGTACTTC; CDR3 protein: CATTDAAGQLKGREQYF
J gene: TRBJ1-2; clone size: .; D gene: .; V gene: TRBV11-2; CDR3 DNA: TGTGCCAGCAGCTTAGGGCTGGGACGTAGCTACACCTTC; CDR3 protein: CASSLGLGRSYTF
J gene: TRBJ2-5; clone size: .; D gene: .; V gene: TRBV5-1; CDR3 DNA: TGCGCCAGCAGCCCACAGGGTCAAGAGACCCAGTACTTC; CDR3 protein: CASSPQGQETQYF
J gene: TRBJ2-3; clone size: few; D gene: .; V gene: TRBV30; CDR3 DNA: TGTGCCTACACGACTGACCCTAACACAGATACGCAGTATTTT; CDR3 protein: CAYTTDPNTDTQYF
J gene: TRBJ2-5; clone size: .; D gene: TRBD2; V gene: TRBV7-2; CDR3 DNA: TGTGCCAGCAGCTTAGTCATAGCGGGCGAGACCCAGTACTTC; CDR3 protein: CASSLVIAGETQYF
J gene: TRBJ2-2; clone size: .; D gene: TRBD1; V gene: TRBV5-1; CDR3 DNA: TGCGCCAGCAACAATCGACAGGGGACCGGGGAGCTGTTTTTT; CDR3 protein: CASNNRQGTGELFF
J gene: TRBJ2-2; clone size: .; D gene: .; V gene: TRBV11-2; CDR3 DNA: TGTGCCAGCAGCTTTCGGGGGACAGAGTTTAACACCGGGGAGCTGTTTTTT; CDR3 protein: CASSFRGTEFNTGELFF
J gene: TRBJ2-1; clone size: few; D gene: .; V gene: TRBV2; CDR3 DNA: TGTGCCAGCAGTGTGCAGGGGGGGCTCTACAATGAGCAGTTCTTC; CDR3 protein: CASSVQGGLYNEQFF
J gene: TRBJ1-4; clone size: few; D gene: .; V gene: TRBV6-1; CDR3 DNA: TGTGCCAGCAGCGAAACGCAGGGAGGCATAGCTAATGAAAAACTGTTTTTT; CDR3 protein: CASSETQGGIANEKLFF
J gene: TRBJ1-2; clone size: .; D gene: TRBD1; V gene: TRBV19; CDR3 DNA: TGTGCCAGTAGAAGGGACAGGGCAGAGGGCTACACCTTC; CDR3 protein: CASRRDRAEGYTF
J gene: TRBJ1-2; clone size: once; D gene: .; V gene: TRBV29-1; CDR3 DNA: TGCAGCGTTGAAGATCCCAGGGGCAGGGTGGGCTACACCTTC; CDR3 protein: CSVEDPRGRVGYTF
J gene: TRBJ2-7; clone size: .; D gene: TRBD1; V gene: TRBV5-1; CDR3 DNA: TGCGCCAGCAGCTTGGCAGGGACAGGGAACTACGAGCAGTACTTC; CDR3 protein: CASSLAGTGNYEQYF
J gene: TRBJ1-5; clone size: .; D gene: .; V gene: TRBV7-9; CDR3 DNA: TGTGCCAGCAGCTCCCTTTATAGCAATCAGCCCCAGCATTTT; CDR3 protein: CASSSLYSNQPQHF
J gene: TRBJ2-3; clone size: few; D gene: TRBD1; V gene: TRBV7-9; CDR3 DNA: TGTGCCGGGACAGGGCCCCCAGATACGCAGTATTTT; CDR3 protein: CAGTGPPDTQYF
J gene: TRBJ2-3; clone size: .; D gene: .; V gene: TRBV7-2; CDR3 DNA: TGTGCCAGCACCCTCAGCATTGGCGATACGCAGTATTTT; CDR3 protein: CASTLSIGDTQYF
J gene: TRBJ2-5; clone size: .; D gene: .; V gene: TRBV25-1; CDR3 DNA: TGTGCCAGCAGTGATCTTCCCGTAGAGACCCAGTACTTC; CDR3 protein: CASSDLPVETQYF